Listed below are T cell receptor beta chains from one sample, sequenced in a study of CD8+CD57+ T cells in acquired aplastic anemia. In TCRdb, the reads were re-called with MiXCR into one record per CDR3 protein. The profile shows about 420,000 distinct CDR3 sequences, 65% to 80% of them singletons. The specimen was sorted CD4+, CD8+, or CD8+CD57+ T cells (not recorded which) from PBMCs. Receptor source: a human donor in good health, serving as a control. The CDR3 runs from the conserved cysteine through the conserved F or W. A D gene is named only where the DNA matches it firmly. Size is omitted from some rows. Given values are once, few, many or a class for expanded clones.

abundance: -
v_gene: TRBV19
j_gene: TRBJ1-1
d_gene: -
CDR3nt: TGTGCCAGTAGTCGGGACACTGAAGGCACTGAAGCTTTCTTT
CDR3aa: CASSRDTEGTEAFF

abundance: -
v_gene: TRBV25-1
j_gene: TRBJ2-2
d_gene: TRBD1
CDR3nt: TGTGCCAGCAGTGGACAGGGGGCTGGCACCGGGGAGCTGTTTTTT
CDR3aa: CASSGQGAGTGELFF

abundance: -
v_gene: TRBV7-2
j_gene: TRBJ1-2
d_gene: -
CDR3nt: TGTGCCAGCAGCGGGGGGGCAGCATCCTCCTATCACTACACCTTC
CDR3aa: CASSGGAASSYHYTF

abundance: -
v_gene: TRBV2
j_gene: TRBJ1-2
d_gene: TRBD1
CDR3nt: TGCGCCAGCAGTGATGGGACAGGGGGGAACCATGGCTACACCTTC
CDR3aa: CASSDGTGGNHGYTF

abundance: -
v_gene: TRBV11-1
j_gene: TRBJ1-5
d_gene: -
CDR3nt: TGTGCCAGCAGTTCCCGTCCCGGGAATCAGCCCCAGCATTTT
CDR3aa: CASSSRPGNQPQHF

abundance: -
v_gene: TRBV2
j_gene: TRBJ1-2
d_gene: -
CDR3nt: TGTGCCAGCTCATGGAGGGCAGGGGAAGATGGCTACACCTTC
CDR3aa: CASSWRAGEDGYTF

abundance: -
v_gene: TRBV7-8
j_gene: TRBJ2-2
d_gene: -
CDR3nt: TGTGCCAGCAGGAACCGGGTCGGCGCCGCCGGGGAGCTGTTTTTT
CDR3aa: CASRNRVGAAGELFF

abundance: once
v_gene: TRBV5-4
j_gene: TRBJ1-3
d_gene: -
CDR3nt: TGTGCCAGCAGCTTCCAGGGCTCTGGAAACACCATATATTTT
CDR3aa: CASSFQGSGNTIYF

abundance: once
v_gene: TRBV13
j_gene: TRBJ2-7
d_gene: -
CDR3nt: TGTGACAGCACCCCCGCAGCCGGTGTGTGGAACGAGCAGTACTTC
CDR3aa: CDSTPAAGVWNEQYF

abundance: -
v_gene: TRBV20-1
j_gene: TRBJ2-3
d_gene: -
CDR3nt: TGCAGTGCTAGAGGTTGGCGGCTCGACACAGATACGCAGTATTTT
CDR3aa: CSARGWRLDTDTQYF

abundance: many
v_gene: TRBV6-5
j_gene: TRBJ1-2
d_gene: -
CDR3nt: TGTGCCAGCAGTTACGTCGCACAGTCCTATGGCTACACCTTC
CDR3aa: CASSYVAQSYGYTF

abundance: few
v_gene: TRBV10-3
j_gene: TRBJ2-7
d_gene: TRBD2
CDR3nt: TGTGCCATCAGGGAAGGGACTAGCGGGGTTAAGCAGTACTTC
CDR3aa: CAIREGTSGVKQYF

abundance: -
v_gene: TRBV2
j_gene: TRBJ1-1
d_gene: -
CDR3nt: TGTGCCAGCAGATTCCACGAGGGTCTAGCTTTCTTT
CDR3aa: CASRFHEGLAFF

abundance: -
v_gene: TRBV9
j_gene: TRBJ2-7
d_gene: TRBD2
CDR3nt: TGTGCCAGCAGCGTCCTAGGCGGGGGGTACACCTTCGACTTC
CDR3aa: CASSVLGGGYTFDF

abundance: many
v_gene: TRBV20-1
j_gene: TRBJ2-3
d_gene: -
CDR3nt: TGCAGTGCAAGAACAGCGGGCCCGAGCACAGATACGCAGTATTTT
CDR3aa: CSARTAGPSTDTQYF